The 3 T cell receptor beta chains below come from one sample, sequenced in a study of blood T cells in healthy people across ages (dated by TCRdb to the mid-2010s). The library came from 5' RACE. Instrument used: Illumina HiSeq 2500. The second PCR ran for roughly 7 to 11 cycles and used a J-beta primer mix along with a sample-barcoded 5' primer. The public reads were quality trimmed at Q25 with fastp and then assembled into clones with MiXCR by TCRdb, keeping productive beta chains. Every distinct CDR3 protein forms one entry, paired with its most common genes and DNA. The table for this sample lists some 780,000 distinct CDR3 sequences; roughly three fifths of them were counted only once. Of the sample, roughly 24% is held by the ten largest clones. Sequenced sample: blood. These receptors were taken from a man aged 40-49 years in good health.

This clonotype occurred a few times. CDR3 nucleotide sequence: TGTGCCACCAGCAGAGATTATGCGGGGCGCGGCTACACCTTC. This encodes CATSRDYAGRGYTF. This sequence joins TRBV15 and TRBJ1-2; tentative D call: TRBD1 (5 bases). The V gene lost 0 bases and the J gene lost 8 bases, with 13 bases spanning the gap. The germline V gene encodes CDR1 LNHNV and CDR2 YYDKDF (reference sequence). The CDR3 is 14 amino acids.

The genes are TRBV29-1 and TRBJ2-2, with D possibly TRBD2 on 5 matching bases. Germline V gene data show CDR1 as SQVTM and CDR2 as ANQGSEA. The CDR3 extends over 15 amino acids. V lost 4 bases to trimming and J lost 3 bases, with 15 bases between them. CDR3 region: CSVGIRGSHTGELFF. DNA of the CDR3: TGCAGCGTTGGGATCCGGGGTTCCCACACCGGGGAGCTGTTTTTT.

J is TRBJ1-2 and V is TRBV6-5; D is possibly TRBD1 (6 bases). V was shortened by 6 bases and J by 4 bases, with 15 bases between the two germline ends. CDR3 size: 14 residues. CDR1 MNHEY and CDR2 SVGAGI come from the germline V gene. CDR3 coding DNA: TGTGCCAGCAGACCAGCCGGAGGGGGCTATGGCTACACCTTC. Protein: CASRPAGGGYGYTF.